The table lists the clone carrying this TCR beta chain with a count of one. The Seattle site enrolled patients during active infection and followed them longitudinally. CDR1 is MNHNY and CDR2 is SVGAGI in the germline V gene (reference sequence). The CDR3 spans 14 residues. Trimming cost V 7 bases and J 4 bases, with 16 bases left between them. This sample is drawn from a study of blood T cell repertoires in COVID-19. Study-level background: COVID-19 samples from acute and convalescent phases originated in the United States, Italy and Spain.

The table came from immunoSEQ multiplex PCR; TCRdb's copy has only in-frame clones and leaves some out. The sample includes 200,000 to 250,000 clones, roughly nine tenths of them seen just once. The sequence derives from a man between 60 and 70 years old with COVID-19, enrolled during active disease. Sequenced material: peripheral blood. This chain connects TRBV6-6 to TRBJ1-1, with a possible D match to TRBD1 (6 bases). In nucleotides, the CDR3 is TGTGCCAGCACCCTAGAGGGGGGGCCCACTGAAGCTTTCTTT. This gives the protein CASTLEGGPTEAFF.